This T cell receptor beta chain was sequenced in a study of CD8 T cells in Susac syndrome (dated by TCRdb to the late 2010s). Regarding the complete study: Of the Susac syndrome patients who were sequenced, roughly 8 were in clinical remission while about six had clinically active disease. The study used repertoire sequencing to test whether antigen drove CD8+ T cell activation and differentiation in Susac syndrome. Susac syndrome patients were therapy-naive, on corticosteroids (some also receiving IVIg), or on IVIg alone at blood withdrawal.

RNA was extracted using the RNeasy kit, and roughly 0.5 to 1 ug of the RNA was reverse transcribed with random hexamers. TCR beta CDR3 regions were amplified with the immunoSEQ multiplex PCR assay covering 54 Vbeta and 13 Jbeta segments. Bias from PCR amplification was corrected by using a synthetic template baseline for primer optimization and for computational correction. The original pipeline was this. Reads were assigned to V, D and J genes according to IMGT and analyzed in immunoSEQ Analyzer, with only productive sequences retained. Clonality was calculated as one minus the Shannon entropy normalized by log2 of the number of productive unique sequences. Public and private clones were assessed among the 100 most prevalent clones of each patient and control. Susac-specific clones were defined as absent from healthy and MS cohorts, some 1,000 published viral clones and other ImmuneACCESS disease sequences. TCRdb ran its own pipeline on the public reads, namely fastp trimming at Q25 and MiXCR clone calling, and kept in-frame beta chains. Under each unique CDR3 protein, matching rows form one entry showing the most common genes and DNA. The V and J calls and clone size are TCRdb's, not the authors'. This sample gives approximately 190,000 distinct CDR3 sequences in total; approximately 96% of them show up just once. The ten top clones hold around 0.096% of the sample.

What the study reported, not specific to this receptor: The TCR sequencing and HLA analysis was acknowledged to have included a relatively small number of individuals. The CD4+ T cell repertoire of patients with Susac syndrome showed no detectable clonal expansion.

Measured from the cysteine to the phenylalanine, the CDR3 is 14 residues long. The kept DNA is CDR3 alone, 42 bases in frame from the first base. Trimming takes 1 base off V and 4 bases off J; junction bases not matched to a gene: 2. CDR1 and CDR2, per the germline V gene, are MNHNS and SASEGT. Details on this clonotype: Its antigen has not been determined. No much larger clone is present one base from it, and per-base qualities are unavailable.

Peripheral blood CD8+ and CD4+ T cells from healthy donors, Susac syndrome patients and multiple sclerosis patients were profiled by high-throughput TCR beta sequencing. Recently defined diagnostic criteria for definite or probable disease were met by the Susac syndrome patients. Bulk CD8+ and CD4+ T cells were purified magnetically by negative isolation, whereas CD8+ TEMRA cells were enriched by FACS. Blood was collected in EDTA tubes and processed within 24 hours, with PBMCs isolated through density gradient centrifugation. PBMCs intended for TCR sequencing were cryopreserved in liquid nitrogen and thawed later in a water bath at 37 degrees C. The sorted or isolated CD4+, CD8+ and CD8+ TEMRA cells had a purity of 90% or higher.

Sequenced input: CD4+ T cells from PBMCs. The receptor was isolated from a human donor with Susac syndrome. The rearrangement combines TRBV6-1 with TRBJ2-3; a stretch of 7 junction bases matches TRBD1. Read as DNA, the sequence is TGTGCCAGCAGTGAAGTCCAGGGGGCAGATACGCAGTATTTT. It codes for CASSEVQGADTQYF.